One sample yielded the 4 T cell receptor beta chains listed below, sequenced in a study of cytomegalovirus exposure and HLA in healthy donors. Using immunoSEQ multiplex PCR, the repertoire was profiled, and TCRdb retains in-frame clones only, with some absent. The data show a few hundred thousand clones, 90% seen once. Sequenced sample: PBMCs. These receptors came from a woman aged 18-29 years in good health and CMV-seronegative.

The CDR3, as DNA: TGCGCCAGCAGCTTGGTCCTAGCGGGAACCACAGATACGCAGTATTTT. This translates into CASSLVLAGTTDTQYF. The genes are TRBV5-1 and TRBJ2-3; 9 positions agree with TRBD2. CDR3 size: 16 residues. CDR1 SGHRS and CDR2 YFSETQ come from the germline V gene. Losses at the gene ends were 0 bases for V and 2 bases for J; bases not matched to a gene: 4.

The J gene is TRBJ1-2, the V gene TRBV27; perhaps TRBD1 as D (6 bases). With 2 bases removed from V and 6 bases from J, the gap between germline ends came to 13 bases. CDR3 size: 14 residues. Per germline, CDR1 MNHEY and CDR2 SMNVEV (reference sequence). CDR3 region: CASSLMGGQDGYTF. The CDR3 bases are TGTGCCAGCAGTTTAATGGGGGGGCAGGATGGCTACACCTTC.

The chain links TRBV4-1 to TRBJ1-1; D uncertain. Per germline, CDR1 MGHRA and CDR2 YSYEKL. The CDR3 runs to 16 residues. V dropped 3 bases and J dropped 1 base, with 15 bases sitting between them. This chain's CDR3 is CASSHPVRRENTEAFF. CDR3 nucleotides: TGCGCCAGCAGCCATCCCGTTAGGAGGGAGAACACTGAAGCTTTCTTT.

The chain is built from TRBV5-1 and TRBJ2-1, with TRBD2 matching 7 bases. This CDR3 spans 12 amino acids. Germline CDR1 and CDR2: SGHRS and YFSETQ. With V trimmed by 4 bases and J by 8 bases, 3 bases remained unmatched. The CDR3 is CASSGRDHEQFF. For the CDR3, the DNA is TGCGCCAGCAGCGGGAGGGATCATGAGCAGTTCTTC.